This TCR beta chain was documented in a study of blood T cells in healthy people across ages. Broader study findings: Because donor CMV status was unknown, expanded clonotype changes were possibly confounded. A strong correlation was found between TCR beta diversity and the percentage of naive T cells.

The CDR3 is 15 amino acids. CDR1 is MDHEN and CDR2 is SYDVKM in the germline V gene. With V trimmed by 2 bases and J by 5 bases, 6 bases remained unmatched. A sample-barcoded 5' primer and a J-beta primer mix were used in a second PCR of about 6 to 12 cycles. Each cDNA was tagged by a template-switch adaptor containing 12 random nucleotides. MiXCR, run by TCRdb on the 5' RACE reads, gives a single entry per CDR3 protein. The sample lists around 1,800,000 distinct CDR3 sequences, about two fifths occurring once. Concerning this clonotype: As yet, its antigen is unknown.

The amount of total RNA extracted per sample was at least 5.5 micrograms. Sequenced material: blood. The chain recombines TRBV28 with TRBJ2-1; TRBD2 agrees at 7 bases. The clonotype was recovered from a human donor in good health. As DNA, the CDR3 is TGTGCCAGCAGTTTAACCTATGCGGGGGACAATGAGCAGTTCTTC. This sequence encodes CASSLTYAGDNEQFF. Filled out from reference TRBV28 and TRBJ2-1, the complete variable domain reads DVKVTQSSRYLVKRTGEKVFLECVQDMDHENMFWYRQDPGLGLRLIYFSYDVKMKEKGDIPEGYSVSREKKERFSLILESASTNQTSMYLCASSLTYAGDNEQFFGPGTRLTVL.